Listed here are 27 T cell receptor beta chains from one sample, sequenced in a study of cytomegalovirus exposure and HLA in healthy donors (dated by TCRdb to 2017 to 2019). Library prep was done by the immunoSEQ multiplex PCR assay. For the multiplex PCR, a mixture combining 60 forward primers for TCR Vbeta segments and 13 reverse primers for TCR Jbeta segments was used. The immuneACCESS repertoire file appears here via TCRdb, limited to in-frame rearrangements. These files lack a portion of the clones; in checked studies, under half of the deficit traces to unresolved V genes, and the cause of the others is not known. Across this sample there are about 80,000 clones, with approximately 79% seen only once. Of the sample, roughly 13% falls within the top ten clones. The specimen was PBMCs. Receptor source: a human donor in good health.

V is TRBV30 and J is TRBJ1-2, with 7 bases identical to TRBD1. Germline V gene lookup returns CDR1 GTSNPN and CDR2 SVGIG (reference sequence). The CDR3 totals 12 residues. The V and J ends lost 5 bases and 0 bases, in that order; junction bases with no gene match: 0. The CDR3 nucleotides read TGTGCCTGGGGGACAGCTAACTATGGCTACACCTTC. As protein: CAWGTANYGYTF. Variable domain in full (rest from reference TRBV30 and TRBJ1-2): SQTIHQWPATLVQPVGSPLSLECTVEGTSNPNLYWYRQAAGRGLQLLFYSVGIGQISSEVPQNLSASRPQDRQFILSSKKLLLSDSGFYLCAWGTANYGYTFGSGTRLTVV.

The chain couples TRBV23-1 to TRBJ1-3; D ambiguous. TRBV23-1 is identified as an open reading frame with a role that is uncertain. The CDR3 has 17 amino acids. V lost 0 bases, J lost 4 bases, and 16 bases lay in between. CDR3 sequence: CASSQSGRAGSGNTIYF. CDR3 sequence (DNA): TGCGCCAGCAGTCAATCGGGTAGGGCGGGGAGCGGAAACACCATATATTTT.

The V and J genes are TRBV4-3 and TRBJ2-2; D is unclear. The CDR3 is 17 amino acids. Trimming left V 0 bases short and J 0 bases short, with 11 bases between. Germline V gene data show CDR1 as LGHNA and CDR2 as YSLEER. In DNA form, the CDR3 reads TGCGCCAGCAGCCAAGAGGTCCCCCAGGCGAACACCGGGGAGCTGTTTTTT. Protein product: CASSQEVPQANTGELFF.

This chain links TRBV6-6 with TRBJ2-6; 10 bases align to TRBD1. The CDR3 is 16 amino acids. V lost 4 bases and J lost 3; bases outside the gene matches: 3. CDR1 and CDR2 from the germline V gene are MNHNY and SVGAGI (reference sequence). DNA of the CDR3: TGTGCCAGCAGTTTGACAGGGGGCCTTGGGGCCAACGTCCTGACTTTC. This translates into CASSLTGGLGANVLTF.

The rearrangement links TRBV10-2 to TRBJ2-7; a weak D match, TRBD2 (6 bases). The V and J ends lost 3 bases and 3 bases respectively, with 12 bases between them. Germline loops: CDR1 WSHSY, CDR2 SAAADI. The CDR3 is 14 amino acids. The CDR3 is CASSDGDSHYEQYF. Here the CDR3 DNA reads TGCGCCAGCAGTGATGGGGACTCACACTACGAGCAGTACTTC.

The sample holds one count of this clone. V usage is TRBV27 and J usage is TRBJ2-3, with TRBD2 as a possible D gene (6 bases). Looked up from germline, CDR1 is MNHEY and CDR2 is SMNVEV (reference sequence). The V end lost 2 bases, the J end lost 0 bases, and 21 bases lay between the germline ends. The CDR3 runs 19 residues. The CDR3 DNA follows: TGTGCCAGCAGTTTAATGAGAGCAGGGACTTATACTAGCACAGATACGCAGTATTTT. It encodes CASSLMRAGTYTSTDTQYF.

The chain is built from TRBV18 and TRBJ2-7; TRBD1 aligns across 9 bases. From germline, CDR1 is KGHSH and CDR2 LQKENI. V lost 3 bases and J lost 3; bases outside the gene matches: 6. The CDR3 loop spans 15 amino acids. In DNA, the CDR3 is TGTGCCAGCTCACCGATAAAGGGACAGGGCTACGAGCAGTACTTC. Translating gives CASSPIKGQGYEQYF.

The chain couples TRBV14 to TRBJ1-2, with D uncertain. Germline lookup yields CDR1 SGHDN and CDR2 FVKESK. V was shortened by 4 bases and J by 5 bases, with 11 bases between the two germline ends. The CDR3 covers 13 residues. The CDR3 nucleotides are TGTGCCAGCAGCCCGGGAGTCGGGTATGGCTACACCTTC. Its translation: CASSPGVGYGYTF. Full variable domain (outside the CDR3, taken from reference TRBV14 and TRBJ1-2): EAGVTQFPSHSVIEKGQTVTLRCDPISGHDNLYWYRRVMGKEIKFLLHFVKESKQDESGMPNNRFLAERTGGTYSTLKVQPAELEDSGVYFCASSPGVGYGYTFGSGTRLTVV.

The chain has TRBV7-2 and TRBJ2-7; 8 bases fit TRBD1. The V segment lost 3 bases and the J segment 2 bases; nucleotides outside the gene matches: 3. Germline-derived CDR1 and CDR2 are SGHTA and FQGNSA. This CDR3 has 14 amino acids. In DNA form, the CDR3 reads TGTGCCAGCAGCTTTGACAGGGGAACCTACGAGCAGTACTTC. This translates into CASSFDRGTYEQYF.

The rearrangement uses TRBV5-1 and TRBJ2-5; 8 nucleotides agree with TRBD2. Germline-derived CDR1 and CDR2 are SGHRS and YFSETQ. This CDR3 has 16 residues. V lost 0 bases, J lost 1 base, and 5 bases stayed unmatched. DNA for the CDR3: TGCGCCAGCAGCTTGGCCAGCGGGGGAGTCCAAGAGACCCAGTACTTC. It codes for CASSLASGGVQETQYF.

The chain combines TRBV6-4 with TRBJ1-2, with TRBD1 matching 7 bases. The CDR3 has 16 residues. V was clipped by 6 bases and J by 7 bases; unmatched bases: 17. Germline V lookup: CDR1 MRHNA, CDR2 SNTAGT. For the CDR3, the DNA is TGTGCCAGCAGGCGACAGGGAGATGGTTTTACGGGTGGCTACACCTTC. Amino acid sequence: CASRRQGDGFTGGYTF.

In DNA, the CDR3 is TGTGCCAGCAGCTTAGGTTTGGGGCAGGCGGGGGGCTACACCTTC. Translation: CASSLGLGQAGGYTF. The chain links TRBV7-8 to TRBJ1-2; D possibly corresponds to TRBD1 (5 bases). From germline, CDR1 is SGHVS and CDR2 FQNEAQ. This CDR3 comprises 15 residues. Trimming took 1 base from V and 8 from J, leaving 17 bases between them.

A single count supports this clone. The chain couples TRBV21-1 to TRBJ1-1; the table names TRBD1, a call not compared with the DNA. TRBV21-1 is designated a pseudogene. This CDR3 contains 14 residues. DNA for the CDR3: TGTGCCAGCAGCAAAACCGGGACAGACACTGAAGCTTTCTTT. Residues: CASSKTGTDTEAFF.

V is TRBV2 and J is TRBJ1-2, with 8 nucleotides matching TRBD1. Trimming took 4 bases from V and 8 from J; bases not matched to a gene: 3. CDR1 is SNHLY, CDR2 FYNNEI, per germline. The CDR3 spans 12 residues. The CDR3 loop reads CASSVDRVGYTF. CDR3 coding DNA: TGTGCCAGCAGTGTGGACAGGGTGGGCTACACCTTC.

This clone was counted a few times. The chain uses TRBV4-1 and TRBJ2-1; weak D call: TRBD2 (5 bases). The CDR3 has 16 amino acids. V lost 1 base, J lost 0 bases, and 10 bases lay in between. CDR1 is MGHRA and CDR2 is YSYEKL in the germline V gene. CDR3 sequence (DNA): TGCGCCAGCAGCCAAGGTTTAGGGAGCTCCTACAATGAGCAGTTCTTC. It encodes CASSQGLGSSYNEQFF.

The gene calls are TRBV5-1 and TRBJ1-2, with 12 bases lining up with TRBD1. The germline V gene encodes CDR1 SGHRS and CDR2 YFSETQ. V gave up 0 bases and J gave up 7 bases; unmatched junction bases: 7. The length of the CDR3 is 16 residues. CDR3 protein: CASSLAGDRGRGGYTF. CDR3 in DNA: TGCGCCAGCAGCTTGGCGGGGGACAGGGGGCGTGGTGGCTACACCTTC.

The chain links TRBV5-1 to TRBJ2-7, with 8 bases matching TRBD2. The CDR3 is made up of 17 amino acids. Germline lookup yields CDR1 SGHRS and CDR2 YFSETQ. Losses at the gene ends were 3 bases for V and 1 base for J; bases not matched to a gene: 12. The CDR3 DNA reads TGCGCCAGCAGCTGGCGCCGCGGGGGGACCGGTTCCTACGAGCAGTACTTC. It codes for CASSWRRGGTGSYEQYF.

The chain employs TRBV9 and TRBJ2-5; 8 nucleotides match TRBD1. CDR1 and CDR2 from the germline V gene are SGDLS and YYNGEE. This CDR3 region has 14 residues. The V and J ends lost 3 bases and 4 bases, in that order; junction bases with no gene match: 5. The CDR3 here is CASSGTGMGETQYF. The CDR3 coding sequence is TGTGCCAGCAGCGGGACAGGGATGGGAGAGACCCAGTACTTC.

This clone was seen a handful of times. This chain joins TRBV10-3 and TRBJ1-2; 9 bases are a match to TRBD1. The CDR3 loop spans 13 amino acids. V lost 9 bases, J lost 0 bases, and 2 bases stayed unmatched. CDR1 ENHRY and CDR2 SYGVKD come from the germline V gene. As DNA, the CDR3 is TGTGCCATACAGGGGGCGGCTAACTATGGCTACACCTTC. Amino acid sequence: CAIQGAANYGYTF.

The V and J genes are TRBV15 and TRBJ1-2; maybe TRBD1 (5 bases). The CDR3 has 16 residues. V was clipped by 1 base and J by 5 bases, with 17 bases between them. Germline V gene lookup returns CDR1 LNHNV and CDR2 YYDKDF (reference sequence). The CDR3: CATSRAGDATPYGYTF. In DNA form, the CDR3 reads TGTGCCACCAGCAGAGCGGGGGACGCAACGCCTTATGGCTACACCTTC.

Here the CDR3 reads CAWSLGTGSAPLHF. The CDR3 nucleotides read TGTGCCTGGAGTCTCGGGACAGGGTCTGCACCCCTCCACTTT. This chain connects TRBV30 to TRBJ1-6; 9 bases align to TRBD1. Germline V CDR1 and CDR2: GTSNPN, SVGIG (reference sequence). V lost 2 bases and J lost 11; bases outside the gene matches: 7. CDR3 length equals 14 residues.

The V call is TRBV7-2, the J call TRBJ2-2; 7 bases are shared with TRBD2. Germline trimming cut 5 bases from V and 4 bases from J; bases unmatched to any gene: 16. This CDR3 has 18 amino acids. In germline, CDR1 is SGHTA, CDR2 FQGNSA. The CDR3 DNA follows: TGTGCCAGCAGCGCGGGTGTACCGGGACTAAGACGCACCGGGGAGCTGTTTTTT. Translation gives CASSAGVPGLRRTGELFF.

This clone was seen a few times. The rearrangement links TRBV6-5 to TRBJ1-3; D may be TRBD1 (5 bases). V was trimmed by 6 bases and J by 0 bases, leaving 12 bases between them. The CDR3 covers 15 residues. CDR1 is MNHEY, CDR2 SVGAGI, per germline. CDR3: CASRPDSFSGNTIYF. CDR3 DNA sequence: TGTGCCAGCAGACCCGACAGCTTCTCTGGAAACACCATATATTTT.

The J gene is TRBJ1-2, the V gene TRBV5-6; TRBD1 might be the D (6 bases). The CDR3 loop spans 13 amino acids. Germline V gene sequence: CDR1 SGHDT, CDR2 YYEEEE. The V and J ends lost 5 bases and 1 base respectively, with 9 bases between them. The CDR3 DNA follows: TGTGCCAGCAGAACAGGGTATAACTATGGCTACACCTTC. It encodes CASRTGYNYGYTF. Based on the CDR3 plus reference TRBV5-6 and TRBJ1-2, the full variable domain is DAGVTQSPTHLIKTRGQQVTLRCSPKSGHDTVSWYQQALGQGPQFIFQYYEEEERQRGNFPDRFSGHQFPNYSSELNVNALLLGDSALYLCASRTGYNYGYTFGSGTRLTVV.

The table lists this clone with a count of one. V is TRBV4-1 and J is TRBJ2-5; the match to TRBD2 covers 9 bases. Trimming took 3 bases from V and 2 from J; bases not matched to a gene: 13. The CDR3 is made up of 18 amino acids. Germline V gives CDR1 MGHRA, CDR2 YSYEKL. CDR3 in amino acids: CASSHPGLALSTQETQYF. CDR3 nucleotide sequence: TGCGCCAGCAGCCATCCGGGACTAGCCCTATCCACTCAAGAGACCCAGTACTTC.

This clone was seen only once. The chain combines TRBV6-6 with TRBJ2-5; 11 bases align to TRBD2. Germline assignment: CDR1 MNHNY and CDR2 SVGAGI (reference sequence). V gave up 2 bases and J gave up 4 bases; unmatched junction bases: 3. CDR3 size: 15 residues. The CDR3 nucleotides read TGTGCCAGCAGTTACGCTAGCGGGGGGATAGAGACCCAGTACTTC. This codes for CASSYASGGIETQYF.

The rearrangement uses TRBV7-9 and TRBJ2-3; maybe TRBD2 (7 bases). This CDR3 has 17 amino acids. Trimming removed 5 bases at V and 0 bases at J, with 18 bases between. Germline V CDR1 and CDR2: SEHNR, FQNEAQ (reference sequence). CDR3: CASSQSHGGRSTDTQYF. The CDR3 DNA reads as TGTGCCAGCAGCCAATCCCACGGGGGGCGAAGCACAGATACGCAGTATTTT.